Listed here is a single T cell receptor (beta chain). What it binds is not known. The data belong to a study of T cell responses to AZD1222 COVID-19 vaccine. Some clones are missing from TCRdb's copy, which holds only in-frame ones; the method was immunoSEQ multiplex PCR. The profile shows approximately 130,000 clones, about 93% of them singletons. Germline assignment: CDR1 SQVTM and CDR2 ANQGSEA. The CDR3 has 13 residues. The ends lost 7 bases at V and 5 bases at J; junction bases unmatched: 8. Points from the study as a whole: The span of vaccine-associated CD4 TCRs extended across spike, with dominance at 160-218 and 743-854. Seropositive AZD1222 recipients at baseline numbered only five to seven.

The sample here was peripheral blood, taken on day 0 of AZD1222 vaccination. This clonotype originated in an adult in good health. The chain has TRBV29-1 and TRBJ1-1; 9 bases line up with TRBD1. The DNA of the CDR3 is TGCAGCGCCTCCGCGACAGGGGGGACTGAAGCTTTCTTT. This encodes CSASATGGTEAFF.